This T cell receptor beta chain was obtained from a study of blood T cell repertoires in COVID-19. About the research overall: Acute and convalescent COVID-19 specimens originated in the United States, Italy and Spain. T cells, B-cell-depleted T cells, or PBMCs supplied cDNA or gDNA.

Only in-frame clones appear in the TCRdb table, and some are missing; sequencing was by immunoSEQ multiplex PCR. Seen here are over 150,000 clones, 80% to 85% observed once, and the top ten hold 7.6%. It was during active infection that Seattle patients were enrolled and then longitudinally followed. CDR1 and CDR2 (germline): LGHDT, YNNKEL (reference sequence). Trimming at V came to 0 bases and at J to 8 bases, leaving 3 bases not matched to a gene. The CDR3 is made up of 14 amino acids. The specimen sequenced was peripheral blood. The chain joins TRBV3-1 (or the pseudogene TRBV3-2) to TRBJ2-1; 8 bases match TRBD2. The origin of this receptor is a woman between 65 and 79 years old with COVID-19, enrolled during active disease. The CDR3 DNA is TGTGCCAGCAGCCAAGATCTAGCGGGTTATGAGCAGTTCTTC. Translated: CASSQDLAGYEQFF.